Sequencing of this T cell receptor (beta chain) was carried out in a study of regulatory T cells in long-lasting Graves disease. Study-wide results and limits: Accuracy was possibly reduced by small sample size. It was in persistent disease that TRBV28, TRBJ1-2 and TRBJ2-5 were favored.

CDR1 is MNHEY, CDR2 SVGAGI, per germline. This CDR3 has 12 amino acids. V was cut by 3 bases and J by 6 bases, with 6 bases left in between. The TCR beta library used iRepertoire HTBI primers with Arm-PCR amplification of CDR3. TCRdb passed the multiplex PCR reads through MiXCR, listing each CDR3 protein once. This table has some 400,000 distinct CDR3 sequences, more than 13% appearing once. A few counts support this clonotype. Its cognate antigen is unknown. Time point specified: newly diagnosed GD, antithyroid drugs for less than 3 months. RNA extracted from PBMCs served as the sequencing template. An approximately 10-milliliter sample of peripheral blood was drawn into EDTA tubes. The data also belong to a second study, concerning T cells in Graves' hyperthyroidism and ophthalmopathy.

This clonotype originated in a woman in her twenties or thirties with Graves disease. The chain has TRBV6-5 and TRBJ1-5; D is unclear. This specimen was peripheral blood mononuclear cells (PBMCs), taken at new diagnosis, from a patient treated with antithyroid drugs. DNA for the CDR3: TGTGCCAGCAGTTATTATCTTCAGCCCCAGCATTTT. This encodes CASSYYLQPQHF.